This T cell receptor beta chain comes out of a study of response to subunit inactivated influenza vaccine. Study-wide points: It was suggested by the authors that few new T cells are recruited by each seasonal influenza vaccination.

Germline V CDR1 and CDR2: DFQATT, SNEGSKA (reference sequence). The V gene lost 0 bases and the J gene lost 6 bases, with 12 bases spanning the gap. The CDR3 is 14 residues long. A word on this clonotype: The antigen is not known.

MiXCR, run by TCRdb on the RT-PCR reads, gives a single entry per CDR3 protein. This sample has 250,000 to 350,000 distinct CDR3 sequences, with 20% to 25% found just once. This TCR was sampled from a man between 50 and 75 years old who received an inactivated influenza vaccine. This rearrangement joins TRBV20-1 to TRBJ1-5; no clear D gene. The sequencing here drew on PBMCs from blood, taken about 20 months after vaccination. The CDR3 nucleotides read TGCAGTGCTAGAGATCCAGGATCCGGTCAGCCCCAGCATTTT. Protein product: CSARDPGSGQPQHF.